Listed here is a single TCR beta chain. The entry originates in a study of shared clonotypes between healthy human individuals. Study at large: Contributing individuals were a couple of females and a few males aged 18 to 49.

This CDR3 is built from 14 residues. The germline V and J ends were trimmed by 2 bases and 4 bases, with 12 bases remaining between them. Germline CDR1 MGHRA, CDR2 YSYEKL. Using immunoSEQ multiplex PCR, the repertoire was profiled, and TCRdb retains in-frame clones only, with some absent. The sample lists approximately 2.4 million clones; around 95% were seen once. The sequenced material came from naive CD4+ T cells sorted from blood. The subset here: CD45RA+ positively selected. The chain recombines TRBV4-1 with TRBJ2-7, with TRBD1 as a possible D gene (6 bases). The clonotype comes from a man aged 18 to 30 in good health. CDR3 bases: TGCGCCAGCAGCCAAAGACAACAGGGTTACGAGCAGTACTTC. Translation gives CASSQRQQGYEQYF.